The 25 T cell receptor beta chains below all came from one sample that was sequenced in a study of TIL therapy for anti-PD-1-resistant metastatic lung cancer. The immunoSEQ assay was v3. Sequencing was performed with immunoSEQ multiplex PCR; in TCRdb, only in-frame clones are kept and a portion is missing. The profile shows around 7,000 clones, roughly two thirds of them singletons. Regarding time point: pre-treatment sample, taken before nivolumab and TIL therapy. Pleural nodules or supraclavicular lymph nodes made up most of the excised metastases sampled. The input for sequencing was tumor tissue, taken at baseline. The receptors shown here come from a person aged 25-79 years with non-small cell lung cancer.

The chain combines TRBV6-5 with TRBJ1-2, with D unclear. The CDR3 sequence is 14 residues long. Germline lookup yields CDR1 MNHEY and CDR2 SVGAGI. Trimming stripped 7 bases from V and 0 bases from J, with 12 bases between. CDR3 nucleotide sequence: TGTGCCAGCACCCGGACCGACTCTAACTATGGCTACACCTTC. Amino acid sequence: CASTRTDSNYGYTF.

V and J are TRBV7-9 and TRBJ2-5; TRBD1 matches at 7 bases. The CDR3 has 16 residues. V lost 5 bases, J lost 0 bases, and 9 bases stayed unmatched. Germline V gene data show CDR1 as SEHNR and CDR2 as FQNEAQ (reference sequence). CDR3 in amino acids: CASSPRWTGYQETQYF. In DNA form, the CDR3 reads TGTGCCAGCAGCCCGAGATGGACAGGCTACCAAGAGACCCAGTACTTC.

This sequence joins TRBV7-2 and TRBJ2-7; 9 bases fit TRBD2. V lost 6 bases to trimming and J lost 2 bases; unmatched junction nucleotides: 11. The germline V gene encodes CDR1 SGHTA and CDR2 FQGNSA. This CDR3 is built from 16 residues. The CDR3 region is CASRFTPASGAYEQYF. DNA of the CDR3: TGTGCCAGCAGGTTCACCCCGGCTAGCGGGGCCTACGAGCAGTACTTC.

This chain connects TRBV11-2 to TRBJ2-7, with 9 bases that match TRBD2. From germline, CDR1 is SGHAT and CDR2 FQNNGV. There are 17 residues in the CDR3. V lost 5 bases to trimming and J lost 9 bases; unmatched junction nucleotides: 20. For the CDR3, the DNA is TGTGCCAGCAGCCTTAGGACTAGCGCTATTACCTTACTGGGGCAGTACTTC. Residues: CASSLRTSAITLLGQYF. Variable domain in full (rest from reference TRBV11-2 and TRBJ2-7): EAGVAQSPRYKIIEKRQSVAFWCNPISGHATLYWYQQILGQGPKLLIQFQNNGVVDDSQLPKDRFSAERLKGVDSTLKIQPAKLEDSAVYLCASSLRTSAITLLGQYFGPGTRLTVT.

This clone occurred a few times. The chain links TRBV16 to TRBJ1-1; D is uncertain. Trimming took off 0 bases at V and 2 bases at J, with 4 bases between the two ends. Looked up from germline, CDR1 is KGHSY and CDR2 is FQNENV. This CDR3 region has 13 residues. This CDR3 reads CASSQSSNTEAFF. The CDR3 nucleotides read TGTGCCAGCAGCCAATCGAGTAACACTGAAGCTTTCTTT.

V usage is TRBV5-1 and J usage is TRBJ2-7; perhaps TRBD2 as D (5 bases). With 2 bases removed from V and 2 bases from J, the gap between germline ends came to 8 bases. CDR1 is SGHRS, CDR2 YFSETQ, per germline. The CDR3 extends over 13 amino acids. CDR3 sequence (DNA): TGCGCCAGCAGCTTAGAGGGCACCTACGAGCAGTACTTC. Its translation is CASSLEGTYEQYF.

The chain has TRBV9 and TRBJ2-7; possibly TRBD1 or TRBD2 for D (5 bases each). V was pared by 0 bases and J by 1 base, with 14 bases between. CDR1 and CDR2 from the germline V gene are SGDLS and YYNGEE. CDR3 length: 16 amino acids. The CDR3 protein is CASSVESGTSSYEQYF. In DNA, the CDR3 is TGTGCCAGCAGCGTAGAGTCCGGGACGTCTTCCTACGAGCAGTACTTC.

This sequence joins TRBV5-8 and TRBJ1-2; 10 bases fit TRBD1. Germline V lookup: CDR1 SGHTS, CDR2 YDEGEE. The CDR3 consists of 14 residues. With 4 bases clipped from V and 5 bases from J, the junction kept 5 bases outside the gene matches. CDR3 coding DNA: TGTGCCAGCAGCAGGGACAGGGGAATATATGGCTACACCTTC. Its translation: CASSRDRGIYGYTF. The full variable domain, completed using reference TRBV5-8 and TRBJ1-2, is EAGVTQSPTHLIKTRGQQATLRCSPISGHTSVYWYQQALGLGLQFLLWYDEGEERNRGNFPPRFSGRQFPNYSSELNVNALELEDSALYLCASSRDRGIYGYTFGSGTRLTVV.

V usage is TRBV21-1 and J usage is TRBJ2-5; TRBD1 reflects the table's D call only, with no check against the DNA. TRBV21-1 is reported as a pseudogene. There are 12 residues in the CDR3. The CDR3 DNA reads as TGTGCCAGCAGCCAGGGTTGCGAGACCCAGTACTTC. This gives the protein CASSQGCETQYF.

The rearrangement uses TRBV28 and TRBJ1-1; D remains ambiguous. The CDR3 extends over 14 amino acids. Germline CDR1 and CDR2: MDHEN and SYDVKM. Trimming removed 5 bases from V and 0 bases from J, with 10 bases in between. The DNA of the CDR3 is TGTGCCAGCAGTCCGCTCGTTCTGAACACTGAAGCTTTCTTT. Residues: CASSPLVLNTEAFF. The variable domain in full, completed from reference TRBV28 and TRBJ1-1, reads DVKVTQSSRYLVKRTGEKVFLECVQDMDHENMFWYRQDPGLGLRLIYFSYDVKMKEKGDIPEGYSVSREKKERFSLILESASTNQTSMYLCASSPLVLNTEAFFGQGTRLTVV.

The gene calls are TRBV27 and TRBJ2-7, with 8 positions matching TRBD2. Germline V lookup: CDR1 MNHEY, CDR2 SMNVEV (reference sequence). This CDR3 has 13 amino acids. Trimming cost V 6 bases and J 5 bases; bases outside gene matches: 6. CDR3: CASRSGRGHEQYF. In nucleotides, the CDR3 is TGTGCCAGCAGATCCGGGAGGGGCCACGAGCAGTACTTC.

The V and J genes are TRBV5-1 and TRBJ2-1; TRBD2 matches at 7 bases. Germline V gives CDR1 SGHRS, CDR2 YFSETQ. The V gene end was trimmed by 0 bases and the J gene end by 1 base; junction bases not matched to a gene: 1. The CDR3 is made up of 15 amino acids. CDR3 sequence: CASSLERGSYNEQFF. Here the CDR3 DNA reads TGCGCCAGCAGCTTGGAGCGGGGTTCCTACAATGAGCAGTTCTTC.

CDR3 DNA sequence: TGTGCCAGCAGTCTCCTGAGCGGTGTCGCCCATGGCTACACCTTC. Its translation: CASSLLSGVAHGYTF. The chain is built from TRBV27 and TRBJ1-2; D is unresolved. CDR3 length equals 15 residues. The germline CDR1 and CDR2 sequences are MNHEY and SMNVEV (reference sequence). Deletions cut 5 bases from V and 6 bases from J, with 19 bases between.

The CDR3 spells CASSPKVKGTDTQYF. DNA for the CDR3: TGTGCCAGCAGCCCAAAGGTAAAGGGAACAGATACGCAGTATTTT. The rearrangement joins TRBV7-2 to TRBJ2-3; no clear D. This CDR3 has 15 residues. From germline, CDR1 is SGHTA and CDR2 FQGNSA. V lost 5 bases to trimming and J lost 3 bases, with 15 bases between them. The complete variable domain, with remaining parts taken from reference TRBV7-2 and TRBJ2-3, reads GAGVSQSPSNKVTEKGKDVELRCDPISGHTALYWYRQSLGQGLEFLIYFQGNSAPDKSGLPSDRFSAERTGGSVSTLTIQRTQQEDSAVYLCASSPKVKGTDTQYFGPGTRLTVL.

V and J are TRBV5-1 and TRBJ2-2, with 13 bases aligning to TRBD2. In germline, CDR1 is SGHRS, CDR2 YFSETQ. The length of the CDR3 is 17 residues. The V segment lost 3 bases and the J segment 7 bases; nucleotides outside the gene matches: 9. In DNA form, the CDR3 reads TGCGCCAGCAGCTCGGGACTAGCGGGATCCATGAGCGGGGAGCTGTTTTTT. As protein: CASSSGLAGSMSGELFF. The variable domain in full, with the rest retrieved from reference TRBV5-1 and TRBJ2-2, is KAGVTQTPRYLIKTRGQQVTLSCSPISGHRSVSWYQQTPGQGLQFLFEYFSETQRNKGNFPGRFSGRQFSNSRSEMNVSTLELGDSALYLCASSSGLAGSMSGELFFGEGSRLTVL.

This chain uses TRBV7-2 with TRBJ2-3; 10 bases are shared with TRBD2. This CDR3 is built from 16 residues. The germline CDR1 and CDR2 sequences are SGHTA and FQGNSA. Losses at the gene ends were 5 bases for V and 1 base for J; bases not matched to a gene: 6. The CDR3 DNA is TGTGCCAGCAGCGTTAGCGGGGGGATTCGCACAGATACGCAGTATTTT. Translation: CASSVSGGIRTDTQYF.

In this sample, this clone turned up a few times. The chain has TRBV7-2 and TRBJ2-5; the match to TRBD1 covers 8 bases. Germline V gives CDR1 SGHTA, CDR2 FQGNSA. This CDR3 is built from 15 residues. The junction had 4 bases not matched to a gene; V was cut back by 3 bases and J by 1 base. CDR3: CASSFLGTGQETQYF. CDR3 in DNA: TGTGCCAGCAGCTTCCTAGGGACAGGCCAAGAGACCCAGTACTTC.

This clone was picked up a small number of times. This rearrangement joins TRBV10-1 to TRBJ2-1; 9 bases agree with TRBD2. The CDR3 extends over 14 amino acids. The ends lost 2 bases at V and 9 bases at J; junction bases unmatched: 5. Germline loops: CDR1 WNHNN, CDR2 SYGVQD (reference sequence). In DNA form, the CDR3 reads TGCGCCAGCAGTGAGGGCGGGAGGGCCGGTGAGCAGTTCTTC. As protein: CASSEGGRAGEQFF.

CDR3 sequence (DNA): TGCAGCGTTGATGGACTAGCGGCCGGGGAGCTGTTTTTT. Translating gives CSVDGLAAGELFF. This chain uses TRBV29-1 with TRBJ2-2; the match to TRBD2 covers 10 bases. J was trimmed by 6 bases and V by 3 bases; bases with no gene match: 1. The CDR3 runs to 13 residues. Germline CDR1 SQVTM, CDR2 ANQGSEA.

J is TRBJ2-2 and V is TRBV7-3; the D is unclear. Germline loops: CDR1 SGHTA, CDR2 FQGTGA. This CDR3 region has 14 residues. Trimming removed 2 bases from V and 0 bases from J, with 4 bases in between. Written as DNA, the CDR3 is TGTGCCAGCAGCTTACTGCCGAACACCGGGGAGCTGTTTTTT. It translates to CASSLLPNTGELFF.

This clone was detected a few times. This sequence joins TRBV3-1 (or the pseudogene TRBV3-2) and TRBJ2-1; 9 bases are shared with TRBD2. This CDR3 is 15 amino acids long. The junction had 8 bases not matched to a gene; V was cut back by 6 bases and J by 5 bases. From germline, CDR1 is LGHDT and CDR2 YNNKEL (reference sequence). CDR3 coding DNA: TGTGCCAGCAGGATAGCGGGAGCGGGGGACAATGAGCAGTTCTTC. It specifies CASRIAGAGDNEQFF.

This CDR3 is CASRSGSGQPQHF. The CDR3, as DNA: TGCGCCAGCAGATCAGGGTCTGGTCAGCCCCAGCATTTT. This chain joins TRBV5-1 and TRBJ1-5, with D tentatively TRBD1 (5 bases). CDR3 size: 13 residues. Trimming took off 5 bases at V and 6 bases at J, with 12 bases between the two ends. From germline, CDR1 is SGHRS and CDR2 YFSETQ.

Worth noting for this clone: The germline gene is not matched at one end of the junction; a read error may be the cause. As DNA, the CDR3 is TGTGCCGTCAGTCAGGGGGGCGCCGCAGATACGCAGTATTTT. Amino acid sequence: CAVSQGGAADTQYF. The chain links TRBV10-3 to TRBJ2-3; D possibly corresponds to TRBD1 (7 bases). Germline values: CDR1 ENHRY, CDR2 SYGVKD. The CDR3 spans 14 residues.

The chain has TRBV7-8 and TRBJ2-7; 7 bases agree with TRBD2. Germline V gene lookup returns CDR1 SGHVS and CDR2 FQNEAQ. The V and J ends lost 1 base and 3 bases, in that order; junction bases with no gene match: 9. The CDR3 consists of 16 residues. This CDR3 reads CASSLDPRGVNYEQYF. The CDR3 bases are TGTGCCAGCAGCTTAGACCCCCGGGGGGTTAACTACGAGCAGTACTTC.

This clone was recorded a few times. J is TRBJ2-1 and V is TRBV7-2; 8 bases line up with TRBD2. Germline V gene data show CDR1 as SGHTA and CDR2 as FQGNSA. V trimming: 7 bases; J trimming: 5 bases; junction bases outside the gene matches: 13. This CDR3 has 16 residues. The CDR3 sequence is CASTPSLRGADNEQFF. Written as DNA, the CDR3 is TGTGCCAGCACCCCCTCGCTGCGGGGGGCGGACAATGAGCAGTTCTTC.